This record looks at one T cell receptor beta chain sequence and its context. The target antigen is unknown. The data originate from a study of vaccination effects on CD4 cells after COVID-19. Expansion with viral peptide pools was applied to antigen-specific CD4+ T cells by the ViraFEST assay prior to sequencing. With roughly 10 days of culture completed, CD4+ T cells were isolated. Vaccine recipients, nucleocapsid antibody negative, had no prior SARS-CoV-2 infection. TCRdb keeps only in-frame clones here, not all; method: immunoSEQ multiplex PCR. The top ten clones hold 19% of a sample with 20,000 to 25,000 clones, approximately 81% of them seen once. The CDR3 has 15 residues. Trimming pared 0 bases from V and 4 bases from J, leaving 12 bases between. Germline CDR1 and CDR2: LGHNA and YSLEER. Findings and limits, study-wide: Marked clonal contraction was seen late after vaccination (in both infection- and vaccine-induced clones).

Material: CD4+ T cells from PBMCs cultured with HCoV-NL63 spike peptides, obtained before COVID-19 vaccination. The receptor comes from a human donor who received a COVID-19 vaccine. The chain combines TRBV4-3 with TRBJ1-2; D not certain. DNA for the CDR3: TGCGCCAGCAGCCAAGATAGGCGCCAACCCTATGGCTACACCTTC. It is translated as CASSQDRRQPYGYTF.